This TCR beta chain appears in the sequencing data of a study of cytomegalovirus exposure and HLA in healthy donors. Trimming took 4 bases from V and 3 from J; bases not matched to a gene: 6. Germline loops: CDR1 SGDLS, CDR2 YYNGEE. The CDR3 contains 15 residues. 60 Vbeta and 13 Jbeta primers were used in PCR. Repertoires were generated with immunoSEQ multiplex PCR, while TCRdb's copy carries only in-frame clones and drops some. Among under 300,000 clones listed, 70% to 90% were seen once. This TCR came from an older woman in good health and CMV-seropositive. Sequencing input: PBMCs. The J gene is TRBJ1-1, the V gene TRBV9; 10 nucleotides line up with TRBD1. Here the CDR3 DNA reads TGTGCCAGCAGCACTACCGGACAGGGGGACACTGAAGCTTTCTTT. It translates to CASSTTGQGDTEAFF.